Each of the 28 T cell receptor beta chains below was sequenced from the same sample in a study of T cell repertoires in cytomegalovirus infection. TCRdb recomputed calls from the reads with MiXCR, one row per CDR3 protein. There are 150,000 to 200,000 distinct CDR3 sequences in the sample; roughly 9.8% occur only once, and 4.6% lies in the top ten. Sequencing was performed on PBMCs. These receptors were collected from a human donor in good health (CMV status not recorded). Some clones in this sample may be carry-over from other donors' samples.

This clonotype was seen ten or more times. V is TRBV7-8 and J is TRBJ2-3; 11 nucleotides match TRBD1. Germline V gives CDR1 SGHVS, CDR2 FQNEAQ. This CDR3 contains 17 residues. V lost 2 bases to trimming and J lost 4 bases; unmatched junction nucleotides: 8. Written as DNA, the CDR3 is TGTGCCAGCAGCTTACCATCCGGGACAGGGGGATCAGATACGCAGTATTTT. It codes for CASSLPSGTGGSDTQYF.

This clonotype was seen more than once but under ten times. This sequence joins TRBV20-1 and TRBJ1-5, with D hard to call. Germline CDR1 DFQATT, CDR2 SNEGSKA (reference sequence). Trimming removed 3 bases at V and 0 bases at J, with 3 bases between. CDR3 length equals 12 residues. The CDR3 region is CSASHSNQPQHF. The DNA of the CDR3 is TGCAGTGCTAGCCATAGCAATCAGCCCCAGCATTTT.

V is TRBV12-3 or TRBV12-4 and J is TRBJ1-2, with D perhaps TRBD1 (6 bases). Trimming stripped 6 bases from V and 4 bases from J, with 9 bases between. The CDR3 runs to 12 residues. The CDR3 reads CASSQGIYGYTF. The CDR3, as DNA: TGTGCCAGCAGCCAGGGGATCTATGGCTACACCTTC.

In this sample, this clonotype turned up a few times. The CDR3 sequence is CASSVSGTPKETQYF. CDR3 sequence (DNA): TGTGCCAGCAGCGTTTCGGGCACACCGAAAGAGACCCAGTACTTC. The V gene is TRBV9, the J gene TRBJ2-5; no definite D call. Germline-derived CDR1 and CDR2 are SGDLS and YYNGEE. V lost 2 bases to trimming and J lost 3 bases, with 14 bases between them. The CDR3 spans 15 residues. Looking up the rest from reference TRBV9 and TRBJ2-5 gives the full variable domain: DSGVTQTPKHLITATGQRVTLRCSPRSGDLSVYWYQQSLDQGLQFLIQYYNGEERAKGNILERFSAQQFPDLHSELNLSSLELGDSALYFCASSVSGTPKETQYFGPGTRLLVL.

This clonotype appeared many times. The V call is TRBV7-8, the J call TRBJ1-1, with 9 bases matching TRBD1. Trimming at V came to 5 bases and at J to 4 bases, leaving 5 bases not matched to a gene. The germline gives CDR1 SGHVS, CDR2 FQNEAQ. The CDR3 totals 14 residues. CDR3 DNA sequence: TGTGCCAGCAGCCCAGGGACAGGGTCCACTGAAGCTTTCTTT. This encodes CASSPGTGSTEAFF.

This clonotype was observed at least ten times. CDR3 sequence: CASSLEVRGRDGYTF. For the CDR3, the DNA is TGTGCCAGCAGCTTGGAGGTTAGGGGGAGAGATGGCTACACCTTC. The chain employs TRBV5-6 and TRBJ1-2, with D perhaps matching TRBD1 (6 bases). The germline CDR1 and CDR2 sequences are SGHDT and YYEEEE. The germline V and J ends were trimmed by 0 bases and 6 bases, with 15 bases remaining between them. This CDR3 spans 15 amino acids.

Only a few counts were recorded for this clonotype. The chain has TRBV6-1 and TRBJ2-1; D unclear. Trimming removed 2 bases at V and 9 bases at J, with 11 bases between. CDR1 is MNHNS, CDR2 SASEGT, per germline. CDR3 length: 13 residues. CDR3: CASSERPTSEQFF. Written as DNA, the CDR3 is TGTGCCAGCAGTGAACGCCCCACGAGTGAGCAGTTCTTC.

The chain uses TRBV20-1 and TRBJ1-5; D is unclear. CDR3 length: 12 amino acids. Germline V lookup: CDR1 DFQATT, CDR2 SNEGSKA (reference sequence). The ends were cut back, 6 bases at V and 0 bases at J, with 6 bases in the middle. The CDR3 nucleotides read TGCAGTGCCCAGTATAGCAATCAGCCCCAGCATTTT. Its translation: CSAQYSNQPQHF.

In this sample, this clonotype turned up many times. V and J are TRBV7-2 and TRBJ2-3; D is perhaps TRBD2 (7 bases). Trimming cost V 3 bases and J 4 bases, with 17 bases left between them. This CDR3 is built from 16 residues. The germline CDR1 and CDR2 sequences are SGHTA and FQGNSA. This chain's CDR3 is CASSFVALGGADTQYF. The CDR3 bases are TGTGCCAGCAGCTTTGTAGCCTTAGGGGGGGCAGATACGCAGTATTTT.

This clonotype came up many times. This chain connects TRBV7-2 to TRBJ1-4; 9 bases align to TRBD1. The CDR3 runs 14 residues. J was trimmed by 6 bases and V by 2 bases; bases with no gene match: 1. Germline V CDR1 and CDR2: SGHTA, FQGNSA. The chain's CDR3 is CASSLRQGDEKLFF. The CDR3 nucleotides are TGTGCCAGCAGCTTACGACAGGGGGATGAAAAACTGTTTTTT.

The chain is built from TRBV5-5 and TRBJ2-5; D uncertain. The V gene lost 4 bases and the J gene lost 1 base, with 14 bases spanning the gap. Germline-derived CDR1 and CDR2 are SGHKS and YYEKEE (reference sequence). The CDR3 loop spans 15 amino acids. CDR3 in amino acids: CASSRRTFPQETQYF. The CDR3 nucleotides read TGTGCCAGCAGCCGACGTACATTTCCCCAAGAGACCCAGTACTTC.

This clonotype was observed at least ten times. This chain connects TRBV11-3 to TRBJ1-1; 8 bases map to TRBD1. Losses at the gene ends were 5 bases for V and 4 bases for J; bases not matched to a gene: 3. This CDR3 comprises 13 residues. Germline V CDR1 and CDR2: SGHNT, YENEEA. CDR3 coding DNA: TGTGCCAGCAGCCAAACAGGGGGCACTGAAGCTTTCTTT. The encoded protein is CASSQTGGTEAFF.

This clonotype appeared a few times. As DNA, the CDR3 is TGTGCCAGCAGCCCTGAAGTTTTAGGAAACACTGAAGCTTTCTTT. This sequence encodes CASSPEVLGNTEAFF. The chain is built from TRBV5-4 and TRBJ1-1; D is uncertain. CDR3 length equals 15 residues. Trimming pared 4 bases from V and 2 bases from J, leaving 15 bases between. Germline V gene data show CDR1 as SGHNT and CDR2 as YYREEE (reference sequence). Looking up the rest from reference TRBV5-4 and TRBJ1-1 gives the full variable domain: ETGVTQSPTHLIKTRGQQVTLRCSSQSGHNTVSWYQQALGQGPQFIFQYYREEENGRGNFPPRFSGLQFPNYSSELNVNALELDDSALYLCASSPEVLGNTEAFFGQGTRLTVV.

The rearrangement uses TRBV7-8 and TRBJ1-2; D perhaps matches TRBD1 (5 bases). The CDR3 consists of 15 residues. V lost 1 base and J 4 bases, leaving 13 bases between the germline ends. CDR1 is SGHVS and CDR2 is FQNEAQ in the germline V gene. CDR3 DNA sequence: TGTGCCAGCAGCTTAGAAAGGGGTTTCAGCTATGGCTACACCTTC. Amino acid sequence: CASSLERGFSYGYTF.

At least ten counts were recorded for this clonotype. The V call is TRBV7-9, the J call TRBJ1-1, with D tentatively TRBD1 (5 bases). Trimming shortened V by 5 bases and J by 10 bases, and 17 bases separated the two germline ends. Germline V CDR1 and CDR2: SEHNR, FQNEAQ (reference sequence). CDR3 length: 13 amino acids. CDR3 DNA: TGTGCCAGCAGCCCTCAGGGACCGCAAGGAGCTTTCTTT. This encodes CASSPQGPQGAFF.

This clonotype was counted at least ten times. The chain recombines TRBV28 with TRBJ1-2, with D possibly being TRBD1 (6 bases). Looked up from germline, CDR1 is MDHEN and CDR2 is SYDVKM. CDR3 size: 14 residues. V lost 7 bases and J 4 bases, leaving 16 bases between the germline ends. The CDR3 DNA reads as TGTGCCAGCACCCCGGGGGGGGCAGTCTATGGCTACACCTTC. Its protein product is CASTPGGAVYGYTF.

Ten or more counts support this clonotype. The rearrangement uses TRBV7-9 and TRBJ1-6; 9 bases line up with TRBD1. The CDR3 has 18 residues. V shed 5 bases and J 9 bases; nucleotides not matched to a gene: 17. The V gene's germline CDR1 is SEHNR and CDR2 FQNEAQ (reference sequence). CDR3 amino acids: CASSRRDRDTRGSSPLHF. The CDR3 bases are TGTGCCAGCAGCCGCCGGGACAGGGATACGAGGGGGAGTTCACCCCTCCACTTT.

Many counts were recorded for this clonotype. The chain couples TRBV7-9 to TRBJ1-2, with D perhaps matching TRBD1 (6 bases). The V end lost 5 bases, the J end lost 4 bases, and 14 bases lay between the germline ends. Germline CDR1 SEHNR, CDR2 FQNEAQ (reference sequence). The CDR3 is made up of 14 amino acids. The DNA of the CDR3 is TGTGCCAGCAGCCTTACGTTGACAGGCTATGGCTACACCTTC. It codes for CASSLTLTGYGYTF.

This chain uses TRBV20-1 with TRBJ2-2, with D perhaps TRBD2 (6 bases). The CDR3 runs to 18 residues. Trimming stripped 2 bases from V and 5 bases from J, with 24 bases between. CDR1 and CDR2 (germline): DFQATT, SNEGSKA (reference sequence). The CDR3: CSARPFGGELASTGELFF. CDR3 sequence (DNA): TGCAGTGCTAGACCTTTCGGGGGAGAGTTGGCGTCTACCGGGGAGCTGTTTTTT.

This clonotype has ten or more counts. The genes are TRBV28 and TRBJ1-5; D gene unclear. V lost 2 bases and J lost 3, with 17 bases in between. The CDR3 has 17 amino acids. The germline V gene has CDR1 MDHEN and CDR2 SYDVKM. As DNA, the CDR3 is TGTGCCAGCAGTTTAAACGACGGCTCCGTGTACAATCAGCCCCAGCATTTT. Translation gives CASSLNDGSVYNQPQHF.

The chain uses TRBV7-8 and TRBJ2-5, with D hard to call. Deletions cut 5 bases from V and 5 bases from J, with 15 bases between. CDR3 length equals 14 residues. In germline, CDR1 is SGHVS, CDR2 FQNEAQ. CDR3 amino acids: CASSTMHSGETQYF. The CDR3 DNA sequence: TGTGCCAGCAGCACTATGCACAGTGGCGAGACCCAGTACTTC.

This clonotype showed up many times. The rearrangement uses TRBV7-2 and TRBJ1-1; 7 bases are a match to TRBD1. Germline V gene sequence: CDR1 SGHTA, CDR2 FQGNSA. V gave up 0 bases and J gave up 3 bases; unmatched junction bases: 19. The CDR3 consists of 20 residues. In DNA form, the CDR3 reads TGTGCCAGCAGCTTAGCTACCCTGAGAGGGGGCGCACCCCCGGACACTGAAGCTTTCTTT. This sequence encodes CASSLATLRGGAPPDTEAFF.

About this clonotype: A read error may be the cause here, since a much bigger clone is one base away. CDR3 bases: TGTGTCAGCAGCTTAGGTGGGACACTTCCCGAGCAGTACTTC. Amino acids: CVSSLGGTLPEQYF. The V gene is TRBV7-2, the J gene TRBJ2-7, with a possible D match to TRBD1 (6 bases). Germline values: CDR1 SGHTA, CDR2 FQGNSA. This CDR3 comprises 14 residues.

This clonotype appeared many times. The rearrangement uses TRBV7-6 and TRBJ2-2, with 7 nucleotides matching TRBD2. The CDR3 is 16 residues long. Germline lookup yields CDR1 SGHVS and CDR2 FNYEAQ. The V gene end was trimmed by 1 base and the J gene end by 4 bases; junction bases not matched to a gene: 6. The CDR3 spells CASSLESLAATGELFF. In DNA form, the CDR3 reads TGTGCCAGCAGCTTAGAGTCGCTAGCGGCCACCGGGGAGCTGTTTTTT.

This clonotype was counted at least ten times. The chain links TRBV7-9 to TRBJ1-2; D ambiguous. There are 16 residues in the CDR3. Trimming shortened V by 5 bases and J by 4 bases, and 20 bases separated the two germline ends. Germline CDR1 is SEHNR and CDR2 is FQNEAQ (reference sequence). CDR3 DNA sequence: TGTGCCAGCAGCCAAGCTGGCCAGGAACTCGTCTATGGCTACACCTTC. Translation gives CASSQAGQELVYGYTF.

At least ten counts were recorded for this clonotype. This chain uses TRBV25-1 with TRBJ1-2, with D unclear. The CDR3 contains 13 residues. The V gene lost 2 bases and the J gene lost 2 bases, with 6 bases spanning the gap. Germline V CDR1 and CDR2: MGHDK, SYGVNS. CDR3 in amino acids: CASSEAWNYGYTF. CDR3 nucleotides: TGTGCCAGCAGTGAAGCCTGGAACTATGGCTACACCTTC.

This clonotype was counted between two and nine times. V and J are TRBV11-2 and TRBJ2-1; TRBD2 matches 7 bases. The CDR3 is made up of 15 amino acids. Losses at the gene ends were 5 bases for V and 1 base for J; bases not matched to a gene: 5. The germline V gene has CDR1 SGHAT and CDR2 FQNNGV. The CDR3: CASSPPGGSYNEQFF. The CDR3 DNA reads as TGTGCCAGCAGCCCCCCGGGGGGATCCTACAATGAGCAGTTCTTC.

CDR3 bases: TGTGCCAGCTCCCCCCTCCAGGGAGTCCCTGAAGCTTTCTTT. This sequence encodes CASSPLQGVPEAFF. V gene TRBV18 combines with J gene TRBJ1-1, with D perhaps matching TRBD1 (5 bases). Trimming cost V 6 bases and J 6 bases, with 17 bases left between them. The CDR3 runs 14 residues. In germline, CDR1 is KGHSH, CDR2 LQKENI. The whole variable domain, remainder taken from reference TRBV18 and TRBJ1-1, is NAGVMQNPRHLVRRRGQEARLRCSPMKGHSHVYWYRQLPEEGLKFMVYLQKENIIDESGMPKERFSAEFPKEGPSILRIQQVVRGDSAAYFCASSPLQGVPEAFFGQGTRLTVV.